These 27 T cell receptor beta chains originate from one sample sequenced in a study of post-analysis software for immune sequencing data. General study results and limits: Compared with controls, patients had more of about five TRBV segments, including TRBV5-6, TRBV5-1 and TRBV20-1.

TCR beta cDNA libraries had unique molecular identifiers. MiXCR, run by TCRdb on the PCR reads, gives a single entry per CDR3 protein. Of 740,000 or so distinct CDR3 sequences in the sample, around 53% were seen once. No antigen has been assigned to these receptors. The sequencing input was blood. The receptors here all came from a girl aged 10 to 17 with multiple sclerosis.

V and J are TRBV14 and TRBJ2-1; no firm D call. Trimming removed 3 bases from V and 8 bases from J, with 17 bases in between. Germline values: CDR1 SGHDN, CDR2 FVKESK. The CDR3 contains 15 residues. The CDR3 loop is CASSHAQFPGDEQFF. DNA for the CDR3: TGTGCCAGCAGCCATGCCCAATTCCCCGGAGATGAGCAGTTCTTC. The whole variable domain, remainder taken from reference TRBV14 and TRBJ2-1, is EAGVTQFPSHSVIEKGQTVTLRCDPISGHDNLYWYRRVMGKEIKFLLHFVKESKQDESGMPNNRFLAERTGGTYSTLKVQPAELEDSGVYFCASSHAQFPGDEQFFGPGTRLTVL.

The CDR3 DNA reads TGTGCCAGCAGCATTAGCGGTGAGCAAGATACGCAGTATTTT. Its protein product is CASSISGEQDTQYF. This chain uses TRBV12-3 or TRBV12-4 with TRBJ2-3, with D perhaps matching TRBD2 (6 bases). V was shortened by 6 bases and J by 5 bases, with 15 bases between the two germline ends. The CDR3 extends over 14 amino acids.

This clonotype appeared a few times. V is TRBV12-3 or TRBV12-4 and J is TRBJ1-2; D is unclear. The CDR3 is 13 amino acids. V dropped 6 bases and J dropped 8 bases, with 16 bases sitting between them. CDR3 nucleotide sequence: TGTGCCAGCAGCCAAGAACCCAGGTTCGGCTACACCTTC. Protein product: CASSQEPRFGYTF.

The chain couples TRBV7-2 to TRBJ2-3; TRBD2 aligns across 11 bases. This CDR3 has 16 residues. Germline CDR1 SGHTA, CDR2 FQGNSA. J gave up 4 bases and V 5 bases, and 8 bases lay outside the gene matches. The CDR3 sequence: CASSLISGRAADTQYF. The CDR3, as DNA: TGTGCCAGCAGCCTGATTAGCGGGAGGGCCGCAGATACGCAGTATTTT.

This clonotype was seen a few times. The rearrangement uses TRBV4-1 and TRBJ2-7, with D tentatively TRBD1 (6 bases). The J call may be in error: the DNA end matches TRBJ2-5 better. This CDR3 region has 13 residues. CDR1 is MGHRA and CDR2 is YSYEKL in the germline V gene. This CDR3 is CASSQLGGETQYF. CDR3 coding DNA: TGCGCCAGCAGCCAGCTAGGGGGAGAGACCCAGTACTTC.

CDR3 region: CASSSGKTGDNEQFF. CDR3 DNA sequence: TGCGCCAGCAGCTCGGGAAAAACAGGGGACAATGAGCAGTTCTTC. V and J are TRBV5-1 and TRBJ2-1, with TRBD1 matching 7 bases. The J segment lost 5 bases and the V segment lost 3 bases, leaving 8 bases of the junction unmatched. The CDR3 has 15 residues. CDR1 and CDR2 (germline): SGHRS, YFSETQ.

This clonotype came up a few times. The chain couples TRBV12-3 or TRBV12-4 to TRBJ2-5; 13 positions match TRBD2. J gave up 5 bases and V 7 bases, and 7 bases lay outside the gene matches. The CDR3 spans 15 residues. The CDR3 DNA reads TGTGCCAGCACCAAGGGACTAGCGGGATCGGAGACCCAGTACTTC. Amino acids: CASTKGLAGSETQYF.

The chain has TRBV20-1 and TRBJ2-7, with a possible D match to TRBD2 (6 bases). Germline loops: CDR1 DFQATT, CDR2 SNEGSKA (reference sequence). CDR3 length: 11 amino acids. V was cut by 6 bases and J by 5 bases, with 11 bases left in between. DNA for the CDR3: TGCAGTGCCGGTGGAGGGGACGAGCAGTACTTC. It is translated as CSAGGGDEQYF.

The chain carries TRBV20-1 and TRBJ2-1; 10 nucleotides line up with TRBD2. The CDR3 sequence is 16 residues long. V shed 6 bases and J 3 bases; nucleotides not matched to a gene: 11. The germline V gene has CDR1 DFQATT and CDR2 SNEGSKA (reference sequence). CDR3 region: CSALFPAGGLYNEQFF. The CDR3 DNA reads TGCAGTGCGCTCTTTCCAGCGGGGGGGCTCTACAATGAGCAGTTCTTC.

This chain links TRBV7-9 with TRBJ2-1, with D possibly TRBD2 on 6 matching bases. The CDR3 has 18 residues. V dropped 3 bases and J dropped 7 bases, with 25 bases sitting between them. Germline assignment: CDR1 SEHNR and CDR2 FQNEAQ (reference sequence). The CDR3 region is CASSLLFGSGGEENEQFF. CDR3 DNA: TGTGCCAGCAGCTTGCTATTTGGCTCAGGAGGGGAGGAAAATGAGCAGTTCTTC.

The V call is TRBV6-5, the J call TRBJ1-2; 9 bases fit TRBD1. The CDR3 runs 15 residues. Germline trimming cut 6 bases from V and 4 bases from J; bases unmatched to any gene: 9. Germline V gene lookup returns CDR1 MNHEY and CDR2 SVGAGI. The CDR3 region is CASSQAPGQGYGYTF. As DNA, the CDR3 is TGTGCCAGCAGCCAGGCACCGGGACAGGGCTATGGCTACACCTTC.

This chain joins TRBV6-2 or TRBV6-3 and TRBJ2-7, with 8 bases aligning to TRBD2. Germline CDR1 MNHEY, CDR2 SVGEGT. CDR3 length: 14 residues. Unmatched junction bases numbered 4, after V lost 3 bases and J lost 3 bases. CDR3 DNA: TGTGCCAGCAGTTATTCTAGCGGGTACTACGAGCAGTACTTC. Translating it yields CASSYSSGYYEQYF.

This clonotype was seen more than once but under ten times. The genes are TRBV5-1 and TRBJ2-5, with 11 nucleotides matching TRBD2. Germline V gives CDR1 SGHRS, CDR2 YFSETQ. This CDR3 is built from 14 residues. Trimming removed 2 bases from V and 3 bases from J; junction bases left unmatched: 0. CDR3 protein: CASSFSGREETQYF. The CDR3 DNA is TGCGCCAGCAGCTTTAGCGGGAGGGAAGAGACCCAGTACTTC.

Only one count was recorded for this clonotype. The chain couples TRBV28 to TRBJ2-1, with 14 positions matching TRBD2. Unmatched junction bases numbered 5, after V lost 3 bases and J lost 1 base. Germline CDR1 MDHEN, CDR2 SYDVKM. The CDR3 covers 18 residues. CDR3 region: CASSLRTSGGLSYNEQFF. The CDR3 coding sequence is TGTGCCAGCAGTTTGCGGACTAGCGGGGGGTTGTCCTACAATGAGCAGTTCTTC. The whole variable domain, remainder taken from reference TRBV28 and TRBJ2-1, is DVKVTQSSRYLVKRTGEKVFLECVQDMDHENMFWYRQDPGLGLRLIYFSYDVKMKEKGDIPEGYSVSREKKERFSLILESASTNQTSMYLCASSLRTSGGLSYNEQFFGPGTRLTVL.

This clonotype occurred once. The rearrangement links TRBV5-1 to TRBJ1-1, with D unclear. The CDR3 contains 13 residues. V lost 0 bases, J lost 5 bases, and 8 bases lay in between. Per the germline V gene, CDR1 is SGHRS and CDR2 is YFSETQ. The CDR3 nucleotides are TGCGCCAGCAGCTTGGCGTCGGAGACTGAAGCTTTCTTT. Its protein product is CASSLASETEAFF.

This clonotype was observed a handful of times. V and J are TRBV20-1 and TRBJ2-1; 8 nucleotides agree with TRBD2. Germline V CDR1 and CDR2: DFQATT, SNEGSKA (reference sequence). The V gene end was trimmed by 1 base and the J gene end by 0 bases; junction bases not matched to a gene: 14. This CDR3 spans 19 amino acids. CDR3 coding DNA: TGCAGTGCTAGAGTTGGTCCAGCGGGAGTGTTGAGCTCCTACAATGAGCAGTTCTTC. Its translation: CSARVGPAGVLSSYNEQFF.

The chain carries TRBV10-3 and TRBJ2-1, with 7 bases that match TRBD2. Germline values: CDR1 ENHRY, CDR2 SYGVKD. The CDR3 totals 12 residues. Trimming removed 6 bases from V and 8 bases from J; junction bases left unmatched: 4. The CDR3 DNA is TGTGCCATCAGCCCCCGGGGGGATGAGCAGTTCTTC. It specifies CAISPRGDEQFF.

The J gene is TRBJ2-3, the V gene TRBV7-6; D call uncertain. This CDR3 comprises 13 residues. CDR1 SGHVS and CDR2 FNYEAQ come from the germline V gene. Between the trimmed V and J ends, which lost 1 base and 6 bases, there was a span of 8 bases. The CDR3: CASSLGGMDTQYF. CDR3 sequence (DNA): TGTGCCAGCAGCTTAGGAGGAATGGATACGCAGTATTTT. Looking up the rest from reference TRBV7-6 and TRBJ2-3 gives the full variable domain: GAGVSQSPRYKVTKRGQDVALRCDPISGHVSLYWYRQALGQGPEFLTYFNYEAQQDKSGLPNDRFSAERPEGSISTLTIQRTEQRDSAMYRCASSLGGMDTQYFGPGTRLTVL.

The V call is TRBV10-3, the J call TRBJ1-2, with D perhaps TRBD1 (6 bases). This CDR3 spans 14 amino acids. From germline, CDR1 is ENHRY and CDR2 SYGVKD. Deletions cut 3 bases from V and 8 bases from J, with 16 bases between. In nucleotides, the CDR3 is TGTGCCATCAGTGATTTACCAGGGGCTGGAGGCTACACCTTC. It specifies CAISDLPGAGGYTF.

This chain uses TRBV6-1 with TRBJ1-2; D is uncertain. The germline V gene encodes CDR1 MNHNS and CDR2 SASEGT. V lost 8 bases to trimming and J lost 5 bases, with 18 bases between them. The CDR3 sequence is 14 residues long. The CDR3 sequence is CASSEESRSYGYTF. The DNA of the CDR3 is TGTGCCAGCTCGGAGGAGAGCAGATCTTATGGCTACACCTTC.

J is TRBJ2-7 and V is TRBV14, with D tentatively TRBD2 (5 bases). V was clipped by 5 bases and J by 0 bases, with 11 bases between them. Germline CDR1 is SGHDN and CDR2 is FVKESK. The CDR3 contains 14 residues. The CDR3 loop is CASSSGKSSYEQYF. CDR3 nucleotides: TGTGCCAGCAGCTCGGGGAAGAGCTCCTACGAGCAGTACTTC.

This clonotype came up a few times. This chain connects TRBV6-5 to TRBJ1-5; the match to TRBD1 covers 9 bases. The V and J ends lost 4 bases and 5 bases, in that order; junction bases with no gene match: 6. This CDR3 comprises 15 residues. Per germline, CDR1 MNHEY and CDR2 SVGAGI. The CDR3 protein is CASSSGQGIHQPQHF. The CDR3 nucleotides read TGTGCCAGCAGTTCGGGACAGGGAATCCATCAGCCCCAGCATTTT.

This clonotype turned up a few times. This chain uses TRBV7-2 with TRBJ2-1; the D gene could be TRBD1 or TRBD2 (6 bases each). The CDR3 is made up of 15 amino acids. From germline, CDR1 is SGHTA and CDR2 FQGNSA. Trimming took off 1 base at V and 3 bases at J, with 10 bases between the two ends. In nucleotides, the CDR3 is TGTGCCAGCAGCTTAGTGGCGGGACACTACAATGAGCAGTTCTTC. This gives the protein CASSLVAGHYNEQFF.

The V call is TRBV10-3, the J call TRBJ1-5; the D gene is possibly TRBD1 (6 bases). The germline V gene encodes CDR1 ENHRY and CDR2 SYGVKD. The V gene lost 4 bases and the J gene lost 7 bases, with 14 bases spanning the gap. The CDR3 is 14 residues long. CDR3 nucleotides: TGTGCCATCAGTGTTACAGGGACGAAACAGCCCCAGCATTTT. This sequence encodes CAISVTGTKQPQHF.

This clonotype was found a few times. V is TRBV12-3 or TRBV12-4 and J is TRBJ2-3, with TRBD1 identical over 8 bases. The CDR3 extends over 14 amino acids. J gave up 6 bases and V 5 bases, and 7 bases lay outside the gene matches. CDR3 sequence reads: CASSVDRGADTQYF. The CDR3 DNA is TGTGCCAGCAGTGTCGACAGGGGAGCGGATACGCAGTATTTT.

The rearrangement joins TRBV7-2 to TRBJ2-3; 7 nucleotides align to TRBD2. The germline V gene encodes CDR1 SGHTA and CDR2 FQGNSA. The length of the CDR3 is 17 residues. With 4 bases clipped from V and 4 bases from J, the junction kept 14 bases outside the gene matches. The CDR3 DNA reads TGTGCCAGCAGCTCGGTCCGGGACTACCTTCGGCCAGATACGCAGTATTTT. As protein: CASSSVRDYLRPDTQYF.

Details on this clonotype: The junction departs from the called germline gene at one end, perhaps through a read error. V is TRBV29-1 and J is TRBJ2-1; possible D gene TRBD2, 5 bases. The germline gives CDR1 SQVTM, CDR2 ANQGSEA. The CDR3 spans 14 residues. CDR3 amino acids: CSVVASLPYNKQFF. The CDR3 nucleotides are TGCAGCGTTGTGGCTAGCCTTCCCTACAATAAGCAGTTCTTC.